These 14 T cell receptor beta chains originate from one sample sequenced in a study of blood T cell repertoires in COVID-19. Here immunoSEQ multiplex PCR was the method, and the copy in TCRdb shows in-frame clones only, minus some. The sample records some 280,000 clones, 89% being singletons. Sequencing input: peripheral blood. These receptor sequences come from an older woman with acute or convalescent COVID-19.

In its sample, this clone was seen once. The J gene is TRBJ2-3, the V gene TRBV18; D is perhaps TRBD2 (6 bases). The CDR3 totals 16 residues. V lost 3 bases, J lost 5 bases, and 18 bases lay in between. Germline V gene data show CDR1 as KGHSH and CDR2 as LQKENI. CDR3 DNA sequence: TGTGCCAGCTCACCCCCTGGGACTGGGGTTGGAGATACGCAGTATTTT. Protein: CASSPPGTGVGDTQYF.

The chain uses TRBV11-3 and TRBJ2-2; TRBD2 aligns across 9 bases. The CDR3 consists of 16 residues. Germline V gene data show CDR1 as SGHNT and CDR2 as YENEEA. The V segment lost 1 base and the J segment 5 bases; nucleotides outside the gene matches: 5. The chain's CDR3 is CASSLALAGETGELFF. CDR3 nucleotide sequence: TGTGCCAGCAGCTTAGCCTTAGCGGGAGAGACCGGGGAGCTGTTTTTT.

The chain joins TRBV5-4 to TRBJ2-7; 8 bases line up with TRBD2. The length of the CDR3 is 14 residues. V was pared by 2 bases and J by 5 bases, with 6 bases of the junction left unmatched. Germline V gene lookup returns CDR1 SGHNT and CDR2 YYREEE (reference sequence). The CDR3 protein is CASSLELAAHEQYF. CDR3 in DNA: TGTGCCAGCAGCTTAGAACTAGCGGCGCACGAGCAGTACTTC.

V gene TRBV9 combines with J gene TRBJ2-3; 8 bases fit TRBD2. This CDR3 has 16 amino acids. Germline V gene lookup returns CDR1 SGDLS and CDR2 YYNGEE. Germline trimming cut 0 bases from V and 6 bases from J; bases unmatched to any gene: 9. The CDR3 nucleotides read TGTGCCAGCAGCGTAGACGGGACTAGACTAGTTGATACGCAGTATTTT. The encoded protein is CASSVDGTRLVDTQYF.

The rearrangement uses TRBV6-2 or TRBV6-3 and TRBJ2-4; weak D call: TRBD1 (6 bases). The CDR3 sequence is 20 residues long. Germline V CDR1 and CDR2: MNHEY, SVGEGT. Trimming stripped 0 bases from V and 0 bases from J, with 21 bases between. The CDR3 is CASSYSAGALRTTAKNIQYF. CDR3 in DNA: TGTGCCAGCAGTTACTCGGCAGGGGCCCTTCGGACCACAGCCAAAAACATTCAGTACTTC.

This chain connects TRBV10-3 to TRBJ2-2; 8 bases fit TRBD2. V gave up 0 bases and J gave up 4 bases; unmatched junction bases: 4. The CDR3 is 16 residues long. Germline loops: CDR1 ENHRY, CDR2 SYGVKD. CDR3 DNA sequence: TGTGCCATCAGTGAGTCGGGAACTAGCGGCACCGGGGAGCTGTTTTTT. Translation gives CAISESGTSGTGELFF.

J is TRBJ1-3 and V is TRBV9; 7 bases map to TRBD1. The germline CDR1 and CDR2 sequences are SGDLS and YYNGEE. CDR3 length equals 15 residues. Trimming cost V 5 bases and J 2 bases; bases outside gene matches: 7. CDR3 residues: CASSSITGAGNTIYF. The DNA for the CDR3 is TGTGCCAGCAGTAGCATAACAGGGGCTGGAAACACCATATATTTT.

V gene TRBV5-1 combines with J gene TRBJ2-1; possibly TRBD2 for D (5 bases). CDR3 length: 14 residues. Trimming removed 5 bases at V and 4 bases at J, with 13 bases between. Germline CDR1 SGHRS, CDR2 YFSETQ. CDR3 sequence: CASRAETLYNEQFF. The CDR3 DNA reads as TGCGCCAGCAGAGCGGAGACGCTATACAATGAGCAGTTCTTC. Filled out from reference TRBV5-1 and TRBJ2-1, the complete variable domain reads KAGVTQTPRYLIKTRGQQVTLSCSPISGHRSVSWYQQTPGQGLQFLFEYFSETQRNKGNFPGRFSGRQFSNSRSEMNVSTLELGDSALYLCASRAETLYNEQFFGPGTRLTVL.

CDR3 DNA: TGTGCCAGTAGCATTTTCCCCAAGACAGGCGGCGGGGAGCTGTTTTTT. This codes for CASSIFPKTGGGELFF. This chain uses TRBV19 with TRBJ2-2; a possible D gene is TRBD1 (6 bases). Germline CDR1 reads LNHDA; CDR2 reads SQIVND (reference sequence). CDR3 length: 16 residues. V was clipped by 6 bases and J by 7 bases, with 21 bases between them.

CDR3 residues: CASSSRRGDNIQYF. The CDR3 region has the DNA TGTGCCAGCAGCTCACGGAGGGGTGATAACATTCAGTACTTC. The chain combines TRBV7-2 with TRBJ2-4, with D maybe TRBD2 (6 bases). CDR3 length: 14 residues. The V gene's germline CDR1 is SGHTA and CDR2 FQGNSA. Trimming took off 4 bases at V and 7 bases at J, with 14 bases between the two ends.

For the CDR3, the DNA is TGCAGCGTTGAAGATCCCAGTACCAATGAAAAACTGTTTTTT. Protein sequence: CSVEDPSTNEKLFF. This chain links TRBV29-1 with TRBJ1-4; D ambiguous. From germline, CDR1 is SQVTM and CDR2 ANQGSEA. Deletions cut 0 bases from V and 5 bases from J, with 10 bases between. The CDR3 extends over 14 amino acids.

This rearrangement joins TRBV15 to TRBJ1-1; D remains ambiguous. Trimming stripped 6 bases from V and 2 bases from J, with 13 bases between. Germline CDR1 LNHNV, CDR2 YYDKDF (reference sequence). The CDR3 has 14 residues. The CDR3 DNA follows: TGTGCCACCAGGGGTACCGGGGTCAACACTGAAGCTTTCTTT. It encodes CATRGTGVNTEAFF.

CDR3 sequence: CAWRSGQGALYTF. The CDR3 DNA is TGTGCCTGGAGGAGCGGACAGGGAGCTCTCTACACCTTC. This chain connects TRBV30 to TRBJ1-2; 8 bases agree with TRBD1. The CDR3 extends over 13 amino acids. The germline CDR1 and CDR2 sequences are GTSNPN and SVGIG (reference sequence). J gave up 10 bases and V 3 bases, and 10 bases lay outside the gene matches.

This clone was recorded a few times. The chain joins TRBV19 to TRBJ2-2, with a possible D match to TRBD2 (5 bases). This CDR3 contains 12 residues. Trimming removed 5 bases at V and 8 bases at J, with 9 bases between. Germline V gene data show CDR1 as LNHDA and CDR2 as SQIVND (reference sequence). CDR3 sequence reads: CASSPGMGELFF. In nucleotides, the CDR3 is TGTGCCAGTAGTCCGGGGATGGGGGAGCTGTTTTTT.